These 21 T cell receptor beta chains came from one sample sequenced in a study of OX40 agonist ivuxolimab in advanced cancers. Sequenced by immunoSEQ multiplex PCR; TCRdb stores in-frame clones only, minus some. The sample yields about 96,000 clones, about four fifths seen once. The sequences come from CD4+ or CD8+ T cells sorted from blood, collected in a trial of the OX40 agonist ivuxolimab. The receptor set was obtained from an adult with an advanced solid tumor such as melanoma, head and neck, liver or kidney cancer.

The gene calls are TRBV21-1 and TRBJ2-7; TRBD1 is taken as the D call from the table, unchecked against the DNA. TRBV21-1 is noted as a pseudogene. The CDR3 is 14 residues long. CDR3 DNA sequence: TGTGCCAGCAGCCCGGGACAGGGAGGGTACGAGCAGTACTTC. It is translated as CASSPGQGGYEQYF.

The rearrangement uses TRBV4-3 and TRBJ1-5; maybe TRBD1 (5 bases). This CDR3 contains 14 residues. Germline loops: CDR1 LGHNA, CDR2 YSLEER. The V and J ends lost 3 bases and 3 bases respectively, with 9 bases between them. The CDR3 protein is CASSQGRNNQPQHF. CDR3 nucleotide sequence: TGCGCCAGCAGCCAGGGACGGAACAATCAGCCCCAGCATTTT.

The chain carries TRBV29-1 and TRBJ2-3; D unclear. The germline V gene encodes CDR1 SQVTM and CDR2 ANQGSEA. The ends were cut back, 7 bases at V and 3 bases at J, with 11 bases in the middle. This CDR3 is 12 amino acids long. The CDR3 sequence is CSGAVLTDTQYF. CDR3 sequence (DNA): TGCAGCGGGGCTGTTCTAACAGATACGCAGTATTTT.

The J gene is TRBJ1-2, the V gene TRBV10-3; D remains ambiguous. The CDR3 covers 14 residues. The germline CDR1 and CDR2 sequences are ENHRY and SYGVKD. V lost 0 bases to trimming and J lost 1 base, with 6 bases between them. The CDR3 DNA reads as TGTGCCATCAGTGAGTCCGGACTTAACTATGGCTACACCTTC. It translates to CAISESGLNYGYTF.

As DNA, the CDR3 is TGTGCCAGCTCACCGGACTTCAATCAGCCCCAGCATTTT. Translated: CASSPDFNQPQHF. This chain uses TRBV18 with TRBJ1-5; D remains ambiguous. V was pared by 3 bases and J by 3 bases, with 6 bases between. This CDR3 is built from 13 residues. Germline V lookup: CDR1 KGHSH, CDR2 LQKENI.

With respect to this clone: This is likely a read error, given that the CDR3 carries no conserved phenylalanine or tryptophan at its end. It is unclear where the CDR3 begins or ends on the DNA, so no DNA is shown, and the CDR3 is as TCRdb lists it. The CDR3 sequence is CASSLEGDTI. V usage is TRBV7-4 and J usage is TRBJ2-7; TRBD1 is taken as the D call from the table, unchecked against the DNA. The CDR3 spans 10 residues, counting both ends. Germline CDR1 and CDR2: SGHVT and SQSDAQ.

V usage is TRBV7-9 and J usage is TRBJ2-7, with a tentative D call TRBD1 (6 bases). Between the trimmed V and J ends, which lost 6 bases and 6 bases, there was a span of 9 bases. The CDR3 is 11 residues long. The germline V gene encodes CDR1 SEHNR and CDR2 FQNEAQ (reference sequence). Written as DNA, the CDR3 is TGTGCCAGCAGGGGACAAGGCGAGCAGTACTTC. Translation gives CASRGQGEQYF.

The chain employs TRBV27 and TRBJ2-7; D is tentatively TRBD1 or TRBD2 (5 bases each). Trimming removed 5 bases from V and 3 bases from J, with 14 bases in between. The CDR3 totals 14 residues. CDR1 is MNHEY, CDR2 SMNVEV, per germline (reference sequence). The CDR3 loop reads CASSPRDGDYEQYF. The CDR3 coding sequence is TGTGCCAGCAGTCCCCGGGACGGTGACTACGAGCAGTACTTC.

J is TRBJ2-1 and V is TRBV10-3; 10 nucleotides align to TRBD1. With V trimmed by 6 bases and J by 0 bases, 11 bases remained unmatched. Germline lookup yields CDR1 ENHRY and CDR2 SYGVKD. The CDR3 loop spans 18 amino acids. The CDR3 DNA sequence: TGTGCCATCAGAACAGACAGGGGGCCATATCCCTCCTACAATGAGCAGTTCTTC. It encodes CAIRTDRGPYPSYNEQFF.

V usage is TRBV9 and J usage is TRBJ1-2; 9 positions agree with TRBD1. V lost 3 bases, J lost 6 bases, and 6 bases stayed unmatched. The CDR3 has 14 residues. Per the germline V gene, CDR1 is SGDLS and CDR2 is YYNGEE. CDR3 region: CASSGVDRGDGYTF. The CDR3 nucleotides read TGTGCCAGCAGCGGTGTGGACAGGGGTGATGGCTACACCTTC.

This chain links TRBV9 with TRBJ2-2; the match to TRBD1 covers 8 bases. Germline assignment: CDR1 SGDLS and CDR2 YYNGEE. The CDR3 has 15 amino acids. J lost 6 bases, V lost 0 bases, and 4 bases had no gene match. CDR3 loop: CASSVVPGGPGELFF. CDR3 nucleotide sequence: TGTGCCAGCAGCGTAGTGCCAGGGGGCCCCGGGGAGCTGTTTTTT. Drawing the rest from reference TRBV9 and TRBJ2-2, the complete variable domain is DSGVTQTPKHLITATGQRVTLRCSPRSGDLSVYWYQQSLDQGLQFLIQYYNGEERAKGNILERFSAQQFPDLHSELNLSSLELGDSALYFCASSVVPGGPGELFFGEGSRLTVL.

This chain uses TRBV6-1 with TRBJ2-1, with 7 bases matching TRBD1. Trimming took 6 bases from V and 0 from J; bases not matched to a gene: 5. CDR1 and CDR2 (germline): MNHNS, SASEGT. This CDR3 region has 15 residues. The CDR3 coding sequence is TGTGCCAGCAGGGGGACAGCGAGCTCCTACAATGAGCAGTTCTTC. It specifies CASRGTASSYNEQFF.

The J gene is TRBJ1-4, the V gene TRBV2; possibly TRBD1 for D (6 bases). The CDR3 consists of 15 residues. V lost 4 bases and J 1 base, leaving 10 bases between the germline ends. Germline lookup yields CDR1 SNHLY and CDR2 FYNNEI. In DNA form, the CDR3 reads TGTGCCAGCAGTGTAGGAGGGGGAACTAATGAAAAACTGTTTTTT. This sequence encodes CASSVGGGTNEKLFF.

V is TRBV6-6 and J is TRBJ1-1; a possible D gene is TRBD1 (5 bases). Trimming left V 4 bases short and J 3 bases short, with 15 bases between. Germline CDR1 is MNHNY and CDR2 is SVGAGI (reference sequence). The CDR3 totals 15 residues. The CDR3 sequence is CASSSRLLGDTEAFF. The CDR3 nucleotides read TGTGCCAGCAGTTCTCGGCTCCTGGGGGACACTGAAGCTTTCTTT.

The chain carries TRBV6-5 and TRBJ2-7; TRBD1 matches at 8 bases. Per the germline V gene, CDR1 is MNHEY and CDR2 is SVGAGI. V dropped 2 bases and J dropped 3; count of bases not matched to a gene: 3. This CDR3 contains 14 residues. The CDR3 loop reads CASSYGGTGYEQYF. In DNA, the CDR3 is TGTGCCAGCAGTTACGGAGGGACAGGCTACGAGCAGTACTTC.

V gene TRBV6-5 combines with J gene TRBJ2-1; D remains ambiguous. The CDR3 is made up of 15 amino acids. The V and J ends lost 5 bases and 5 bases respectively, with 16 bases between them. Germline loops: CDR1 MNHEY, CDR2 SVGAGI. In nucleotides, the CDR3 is TGTGCCAGCAGTCCCCCGATGGGATGGGACAATGAGCAGTTCTTC. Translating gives CASSPPMGWDNEQFF.

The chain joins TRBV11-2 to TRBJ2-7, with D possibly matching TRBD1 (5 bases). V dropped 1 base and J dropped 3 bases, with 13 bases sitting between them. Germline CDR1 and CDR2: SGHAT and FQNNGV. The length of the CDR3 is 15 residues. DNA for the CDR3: TGTGCCAGCAGCTTAGGTCAAGGGGCCGGCTACGAGCAGTACTTC. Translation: CASSLGQGAGYEQYF.

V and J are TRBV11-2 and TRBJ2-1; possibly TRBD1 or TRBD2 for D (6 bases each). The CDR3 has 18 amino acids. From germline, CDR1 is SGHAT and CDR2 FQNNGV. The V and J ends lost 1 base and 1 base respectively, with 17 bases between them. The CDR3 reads CASSLAAPGARSYNEQFF. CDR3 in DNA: TGTGCCAGCAGCTTAGCAGCCCCGGGGGCAAGGTCCTACAATGAGCAGTTCTTC.

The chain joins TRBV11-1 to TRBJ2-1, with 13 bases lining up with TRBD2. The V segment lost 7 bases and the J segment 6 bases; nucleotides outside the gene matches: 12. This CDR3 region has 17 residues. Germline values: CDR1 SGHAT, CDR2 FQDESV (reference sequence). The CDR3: CASIPRRTSGGSNEQFF. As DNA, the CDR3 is TGTGCCAGCATCCCACGGCGGACTAGCGGGGGATCCAATGAGCAGTTCTTC.

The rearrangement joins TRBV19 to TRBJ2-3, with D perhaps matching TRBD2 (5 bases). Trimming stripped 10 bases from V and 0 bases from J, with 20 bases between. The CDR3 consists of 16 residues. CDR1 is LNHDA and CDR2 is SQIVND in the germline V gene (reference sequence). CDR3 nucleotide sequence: TGTGCCACCCGTCTTACCGGGGTCTCTAGCACAGATACGCAGTATTTT. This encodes CATRLTGVSSTDTQYF.

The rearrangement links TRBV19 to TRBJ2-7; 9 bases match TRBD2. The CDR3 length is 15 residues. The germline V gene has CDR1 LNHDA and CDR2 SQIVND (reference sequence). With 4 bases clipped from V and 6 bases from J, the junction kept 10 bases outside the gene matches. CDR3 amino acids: CASSTEPGLAGEQYF. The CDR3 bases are TGTGCCAGTAGTACTGAGCCGGGACTAGCCGGCGAGCAGTACTTC.